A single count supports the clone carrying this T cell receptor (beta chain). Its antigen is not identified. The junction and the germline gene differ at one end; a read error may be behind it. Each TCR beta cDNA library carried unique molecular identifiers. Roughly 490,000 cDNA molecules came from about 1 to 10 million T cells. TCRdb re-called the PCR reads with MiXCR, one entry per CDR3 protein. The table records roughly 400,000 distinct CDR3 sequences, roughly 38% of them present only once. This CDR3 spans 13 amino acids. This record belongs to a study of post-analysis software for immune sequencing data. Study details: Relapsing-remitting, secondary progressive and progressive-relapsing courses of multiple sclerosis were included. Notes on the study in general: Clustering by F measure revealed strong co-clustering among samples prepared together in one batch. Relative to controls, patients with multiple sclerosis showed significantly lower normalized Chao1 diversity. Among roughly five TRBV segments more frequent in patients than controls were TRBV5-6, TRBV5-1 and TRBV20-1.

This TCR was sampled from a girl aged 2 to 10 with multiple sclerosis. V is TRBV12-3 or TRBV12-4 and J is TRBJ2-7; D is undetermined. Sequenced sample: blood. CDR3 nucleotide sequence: TGTGCCGGCAGTTTTGAGTGGACCTACGAGCAGTACTTC. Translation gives CAGSFEWTYEQYF.